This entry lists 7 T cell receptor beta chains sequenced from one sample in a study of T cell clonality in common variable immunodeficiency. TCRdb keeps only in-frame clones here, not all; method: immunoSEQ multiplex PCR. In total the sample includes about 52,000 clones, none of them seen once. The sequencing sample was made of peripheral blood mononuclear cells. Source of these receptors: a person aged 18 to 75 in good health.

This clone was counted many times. The CDR3 loop reads CAWTGGNTIYF. CDR3 bases read: TGTGCCTGGACAGGAGGAAACACC. This chain joins TRBV30 and TRBJ1-3; D ambiguous. The read terminates 3 residues ahead of where the CDR3 ends, so the germline J gene completes it. Trimming cost V 4 bases and J 4 bases, with 5 bases left between them. Germline V gene lookup returns CDR1 GTSNPN and CDR2 SVGIG (reference sequence). This CDR3 contains 11 residues.

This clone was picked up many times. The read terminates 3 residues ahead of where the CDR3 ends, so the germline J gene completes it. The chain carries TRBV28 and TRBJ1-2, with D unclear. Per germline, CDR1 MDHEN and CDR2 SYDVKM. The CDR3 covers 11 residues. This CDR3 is CASSLFQGYTF. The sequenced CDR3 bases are TGTGCCAGCAGTTTATTTCAGGGC.

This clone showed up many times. The covered CDR3 bases are TGTGCCAGTAGTATCGCAGGGGGGTATTACGAG. The encoded protein is CASSIAGGYYE. The whole CDR3 protein is CASSIAGGYYEQYF. This chain links TRBV19 with TRBJ2-7; a possible D gene is TRBD1 (7 bases). The read falls 3 residues short of the CDR3 end, and the missing part is taken from the germline J gene. The CDR3 consists of 14 residues. Germline V CDR1 and CDR2: LNHDA, SQIVND (reference sequence). The ends were cut back, 3 bases at V and 4 bases at J, with 13 bases in the middle.

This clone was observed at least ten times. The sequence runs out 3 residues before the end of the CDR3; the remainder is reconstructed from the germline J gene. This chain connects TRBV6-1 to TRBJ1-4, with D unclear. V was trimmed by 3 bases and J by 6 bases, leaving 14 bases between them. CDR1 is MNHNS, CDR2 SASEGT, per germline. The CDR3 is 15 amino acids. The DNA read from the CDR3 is TGTGCCAGCAGTGACGGATCGAGGCGGGATGAAAAA. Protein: CASSDGSRRDEK. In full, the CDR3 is CASSDGSRRDEKLFF.

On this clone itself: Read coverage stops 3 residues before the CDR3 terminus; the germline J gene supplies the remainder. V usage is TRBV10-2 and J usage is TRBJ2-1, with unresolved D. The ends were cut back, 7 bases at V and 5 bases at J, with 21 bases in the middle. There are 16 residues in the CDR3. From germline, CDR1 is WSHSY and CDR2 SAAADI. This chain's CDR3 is CASTPLGTGRDNEQFF. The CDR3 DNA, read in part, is TGCGCCAGCACCCCTCTCGGAACCGGAAGGGACAATGAG.

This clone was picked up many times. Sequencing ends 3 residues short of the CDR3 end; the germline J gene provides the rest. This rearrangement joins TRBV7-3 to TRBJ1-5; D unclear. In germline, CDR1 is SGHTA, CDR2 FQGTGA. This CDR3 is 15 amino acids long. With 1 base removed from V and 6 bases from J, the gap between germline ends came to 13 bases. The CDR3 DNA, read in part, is TGTGCCAGCAGCTTAAATACTGGGCTCGGTCAGCCC. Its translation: CASSLNTGLGQP. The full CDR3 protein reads CASSLNTGLGQPQHF.

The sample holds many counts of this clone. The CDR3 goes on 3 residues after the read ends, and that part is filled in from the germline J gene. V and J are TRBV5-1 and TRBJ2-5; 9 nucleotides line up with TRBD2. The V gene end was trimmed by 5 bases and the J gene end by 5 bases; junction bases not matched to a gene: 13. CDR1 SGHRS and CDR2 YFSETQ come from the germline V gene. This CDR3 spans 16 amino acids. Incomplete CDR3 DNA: TGCGCCAGCAGAAGGGGGACTAGCAATATACGGGAGACC. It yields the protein CASRRGTSNIRET. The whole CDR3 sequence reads CASRRGTSNIRETQYF. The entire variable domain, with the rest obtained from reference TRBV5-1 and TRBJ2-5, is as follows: KAGVTQTPRYLIKTRGQQVTLSCSPISGHRSVSWYQQTPGQGLQFLFEYFSETQRNKGNFPGRFSGRQFSNSRSEMNVSTLELGDSALYLCASRRGTSNIRETQYFGPGTRLLVL.